The TCR beta chain under discussion was sequenced for a study of T cells in Graves' hyperthyroidism and ophthalmopathy. CDR1 MGHDK and CDR2 SYGVNS come from the germline V gene. V was shortened by 7 bases and J by 5 bases, with 20 bases between the two germline ends. There are 15 residues in the CDR3. Regions amplified from RNA transcripts were the TCR beta CDR3 regions. A first-round RT-PCR of the TCR CDR3 used the HTBI primer set. TCRdb redid the calling of the multiplex PCR reads with MiXCR, one entry per CDR3 protein. The profile shows roughly 56,000 distinct CDR3 sequences, roughly 50% of them singletons. Within the sample, this clonotype is medium-sized (0.01 to 0.1%).

This chain joins TRBV25-1 and TRBJ1-2; no reliable D call. What was sequenced was blood. This TCR was recovered from a woman between 25 and 40 years old with Graves' ophthalmopathy. The CDR3 loop is CASTSGVAEFYGYTF. In nucleotides, the CDR3 is TGTGCCAGCACTAGTGGCGTGGCTGAGTTTTATGGCTACACCTTC.